This T cell receptor (beta chain) was profiled in a study of memory CD4+ T cells and cytomegalovirus serostatus. On the study more broadly: Healthy Belgian adult donors included about nine CMV-positive and some 24 CMV-negative people. Regarding the study as a whole: Of under 200 reported CMV TCRbeta sequences, under 70 were found in memory CD4+ repertoires.

About this clone itself: The antigen remains undetermined.

Measured with immunoSEQ multiplex PCR; TCRdb has only the in-frame clones, and not every one. The sample consists of under 100,000 clones, around 80% of them appearing once. Single viable CD3+CD4+CD8-CD45RO+ cells were sorted as the memory CD4+ T cells. Positive selection with CD4 microbeads enriched total CD4+ T cells. The sequenced material came from memory CD4+ T cells from blood. This TCR was recovered from an adult in good health and CMV-seronegative.

Here the CDR3 reads CASSYSGDRGMNQPQHF. The CDR3 DNA reads as TGTGCCAGCAGCTATTCAGGGGATCGGGGTATGAATCAGCCCCAGCATTTT. The J gene is TRBJ1-5, the V gene TRBV7-8; a weak D match, TRBD1 (6 bases). V was pared by 4 bases and J by 4 bases, with 20 bases between. The CDR3 has 17 amino acids. Germline assignment: CDR1 SGHVS and CDR2 FQNEAQ.